The rows below give T cell receptor beta chains drawn from one sample of a study of cytomegalovirus exposure and HLA in healthy donors. Only in-frame clones appear in the TCRdb table, and some are missing; sequencing was by immunoSEQ multiplex PCR. The sample has approximately 200,000 clones, and its top ten clones hold roughly 0.7%. Sequenced input: PBMCs. These TCRs come from a boy between 5 and 17 years old in good health and CMV-seronegative. Each CDR3 is given with its conserved first and last residue. D genes are given only for firm matches.

NA | TRBJ2-1 | TRBV4-1 | CASSQASGASYNEQFF | TGCGCCAGCAGCCAAGCATCTGGGGCCTCCTACAATGAGCAGTTCTTC
NA | TRBJ2-6 | TRBV4-2 | CASSQDMSSGANVLTF | TGTGCCAGCAGCCAAGATATGAGCTCTGGGGCCAACGTCCTGACTTTC
NA | TRBJ1-1 | TRBV9 | CASSAHPETEAFF | TGTGCCAGCAGCGCCCATCCGGAGACTGAAGCTTTCTTT
TRBD1 | TRBJ2-7 | TRBV28 | CASSFSGTGAGEQYF | TGTGCCAGCAGTTTTTCGGGGACAGGGGCTGGGGAGCAGTACTTC
TRBD2 | TRBJ2-1 | TRBV18 | CASSPTSGGYNEQFF | TGTGCCAGCTCACCCACTAGCGGGGGGTACAATGAGCAGTTCTTC
NA | TRBJ1-4 | TRBV9 | CASSVEPTGTTNEKLFF | TGTGCCAGCAGCGTAGAACCGACAGGCACAACTAATGAAAAACTGTTTTTT
NA | TRBJ2-3 | TRBV14 | CASSQEMGAGHPTDTQYF | TGTGCCAGCAGCCAAGAAATGGGGGCAGGACACCCTACAGATACGCAGTATTTT
NA | TRBJ1-2 | TRBV19 | CASSVTTGRGTVSGYTF | TGTGCCAGTAGTGTAACCACGGGTAGGGGGACGGTCTCTGGCTACACCTTC
NA | TRBJ1-3 | TRBV9 | CASSVGGGRVSGNTIYF | TGTGCCAGCAGCGTAGGGGGGGGGAGGGTCTCTGGAAACACCATATATTTT
TRBD1 | TRBJ1-2 | TRBV7-8 | CASSPAEGALGLYGYTF | TGTGCCAGCAGCCCGGCGGAGGGGGCTTTGGGACTCTATGGCTACACCTTC
TRBD1 | TRBJ1-2 | TRBV27 | CASSQYRGSGYTF | TGTGCCAGCAGTCAATACAGGGGAAGTGGCTACACCTTC
TRBD1 | TRBJ1-4 | TRBV7-9 | CASSLTPYRDRNEKLFF | TGTGCCAGCAGCTTGACACCATATCGGGACAGGAATGAAAAACTGTTTTTT
NA | TRBJ2-3 | TRBV15 | CATSRGGPTDTQYF | TGTGCCACCAGCAGAGGGGGGCCCACAGATACGCAGTATTTT
TRBD1 | TRBJ1-1 | TRBV19 | CASSKGAITEAFF | TGTGCCAGTAGTAAGGGGGCTATTACTGAAGCTTTCTTT
NA | TRBJ1-2 | TRBV29-1 | CSVEDRQPFIYGYTF | TGCAGCGTTGAAGATCGACAGCCCTTTATTTATGGCTACACCTTC